This entry lists 14 T cell receptor beta chains sequenced from one sample in a study of regulatory and conventional T cells in breast cancer. TCRdb reanalysed the PCR reads using MiXCR and keeps one entry per CDR3 protein. This table holds more than 15,000 distinct CDR3 sequences, around 30% found once. The source material was conventional T cells from blood. These receptor sequences come from a female donor in good health.

This clonotype was seen only a few times. This rearrangement joins TRBV20-1 to TRBJ1-4; D ambiguous. Germline V gene lookup returns CDR1 DFQATT and CDR2 SNEGSKA (reference sequence). The CDR3 is made up of 13 amino acids. Trimming removed 3 bases from V and 4 bases from J, with 9 bases in between. The CDR3: CSARSSYNEKLFF. CDR3 nucleotide sequence: TGCAGTGCTAGGAGTAGTTATAATGAAAAACTGTTTTTT.

V and J are TRBV15 and TRBJ1-1; perhaps TRBD1 as D (6 bases). CDR3 length equals 13 residues. Looked up from germline, CDR1 is LNHNV and CDR2 is YYDKDF (reference sequence). Trimming removed 2 bases from V and 3 bases from J, with 7 bases in between. The CDR3 coding sequence is TGTGCCACCAGCAGAAACAGGGACACTGAAGCTTTCTTT. This encodes CATSRNRDTEAFF.

The CDR3, as DNA: TGTGCCAGCAGCTTGGCCGGACGTGGGCAGTACAATGAGCAGTTCTTC. Residues: CASSLAGRGQYNEQFF. The chain employs TRBV5-6 and TRBJ2-1; D is unresolved. V shed 0 bases and J shed 4 bases, with 14 bases lying between them. CDR1 and CDR2 from the germline V gene are SGHDT and YYEEEE. This CDR3 contains 16 residues.

This clonotype was found a few times. The V call is TRBV7-2, the J call TRBJ1-2, with D maybe TRBD1 (6 bases). Deletions cut 6 bases from V and 4 bases from J, with 15 bases between. From germline, CDR1 is SGHTA and CDR2 FQGNSA. The length of the CDR3 is 14 residues. CDR3: CASREGGEVYGYTF. The CDR3 bases are TGTGCCAGCAGAGAAGGGGGGGAGGTCTATGGCTACACCTTC.

Here the CDR3 reads CASRPLGGTGTNRLEQYF. CDR3 in DNA: TGTGCCAGCAGACCCCTCGGAGGAACCGGGACTAACCGTTTGGAGCAGTACTTC. This chain joins TRBV7-2 and TRBJ2-7; 7 bases align to TRBD2. Germline CDR1 reads SGHTA; CDR2 reads FQGNSA. This CDR3 is built from 18 residues. The J segment lost 7 bases and the V segment lost 6 bases, leaving 24 bases of the junction unmatched.

The rearrangement joins TRBV28 to TRBJ2-7; a weak D match, TRBD1 (5 bases). CDR1 and CDR2 from the germline V gene are MDHEN and SYDVKM. This CDR3 spans 12 amino acids. Trimming took 5 bases from V and 10 from J, leaving 15 bases between them. The DNA for the CDR3 is TGTGCCAGCAGTCCCCCCATGGGGCCACAGTACTTC. Protein: CASSPPMGPQYF.

This clonotype was detected a few times. The genes are TRBV12-3 or TRBV12-4 and TRBJ2-7; TRBD1 might be the D (5 bases). The CDR3 is made up of 12 amino acids. V lost 6 bases, J lost 3 bases, and 9 bases lay in between. The CDR3 DNA reads TGTGCCAGCAGCCTGGACATCTACGAGCAGTACTTC. Protein sequence: CASSLDIYEQYF.

The V gene is TRBV6-5, the J gene TRBJ1-2; D might be TRBD1 (5 bases). With 7 bases removed from V and 1 base from J, the gap between germline ends came to 16 bases. There are 15 residues in the CDR3. Germline loops: CDR1 MNHEY, CDR2 SVGAGI. CDR3 nucleotide sequence: TGTGCCAGCACCCAGGGCGCACTCTATAACTATGGCTACACCTTC. Translation gives CASTQGALYNYGYTF.

This clonotype was seen a few times. The chain employs TRBV6-5 and TRBJ2-1; 8 bases match TRBD2. V lost 4 bases to trimming and J lost 6 bases; unmatched junction nucleotides: 8. Germline V lookup: CDR1 MNHEY, CDR2 SVGAGI. The CDR3 is 15 residues long. The CDR3 sequence is CASSSGTSRTNEQFF. DNA of the CDR3: TGTGCCAGCAGTTCCGGGACTAGTAGAACCAATGAGCAGTTCTTC.

This chain joins TRBV20-1 and TRBJ1-1, with a possible D match to TRBD1 (5 bases). The V and J ends lost 3 bases and 0 bases respectively, with 11 bases between them. Germline CDR1 and CDR2: DFQATT and SNEGSKA (reference sequence). The CDR3 totals 14 residues. The CDR3 region is CSASPGTLNTEAFF. In DNA form, the CDR3 reads TGCAGTGCTAGCCCAGGGACTTTGAACACTGAAGCTTTCTTT.

The sample holds many counts of this clonotype. This sequence joins TRBV7-2 and TRBJ1-5; D gene uncertain. Germline CDR1 reads SGHTA; CDR2 reads FQGNSA. V was shortened by 1 base and J by 4 bases, with 5 bases between the two germline ends. The CDR3 is 13 residues long. The DNA for the CDR3 is TGTGCCAGCAGCTTAGTAGGGAATCAGCCCCAGCATTTT. This codes for CASSLVGNQPQHF.

By sample share, this clonotype is medium-sized (0.01 to 0.1%). The CDR3 loop reads CASSFRGEEDGYTF. The CDR3 nucleotides read TGTGCCAGCAGTTTCAGGGGAGAAGAGGATGGCTACACCTTC. This chain uses TRBV12-3 or TRBV12-4 with TRBJ1-2; maybe TRBD1 (6 bases). Trimming cost V 3 bases and J 6 bases, with 14 bases left between them. The CDR3 contains 14 residues.

The CDR3 region has the DNA TGTGCCAGCAGTTTAGACGGGGTACCGAGCACTGAAGCTTTCTTT. Translated, it gives CASSLDGVPSTEAFF. The chain carries TRBV12-3 or TRBV12-4 and TRBJ1-1; unclear D gene. Trimming stripped 1 base from V and 4 bases from J, with 13 bases between. This CDR3 spans 15 amino acids.

The chain uses TRBV20-1 and TRBJ1-2; no clear D gene. CDR1 is DFQATT, CDR2 SNEGSKA, per germline (reference sequence). Trimming removed 3 bases from V and 4 bases from J, with 15 bases in between. There are 14 residues in the CDR3. DNA for the CDR3: TGCAGTGCTAGTGTGGCAGGCCACGTCTATGGCTACACCTTC. As protein: CSASVAGHVYGYTF.